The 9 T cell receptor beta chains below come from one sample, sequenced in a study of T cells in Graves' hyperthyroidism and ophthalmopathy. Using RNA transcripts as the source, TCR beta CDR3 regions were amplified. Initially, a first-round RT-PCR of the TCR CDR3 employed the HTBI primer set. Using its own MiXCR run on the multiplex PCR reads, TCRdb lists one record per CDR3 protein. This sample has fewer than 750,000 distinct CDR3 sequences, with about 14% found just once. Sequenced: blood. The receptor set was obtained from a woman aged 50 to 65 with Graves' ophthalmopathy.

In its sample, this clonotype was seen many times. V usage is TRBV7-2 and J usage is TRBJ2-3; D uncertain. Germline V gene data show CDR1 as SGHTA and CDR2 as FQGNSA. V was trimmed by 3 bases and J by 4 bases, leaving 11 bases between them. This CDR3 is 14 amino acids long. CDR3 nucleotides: TGTGCCAGCAGCTTGCAGACAAGCGCAGATACGCAGTATTTT. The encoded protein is CASSLQTSADTQYF.

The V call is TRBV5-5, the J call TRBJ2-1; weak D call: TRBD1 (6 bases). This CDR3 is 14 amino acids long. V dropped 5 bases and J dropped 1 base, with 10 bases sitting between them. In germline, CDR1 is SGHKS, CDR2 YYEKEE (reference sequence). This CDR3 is CASRVRGSYNEQFF. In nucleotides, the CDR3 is TGTGCCAGCAGGGTCAGGGGTTCCTACAATGAGCAGTTCTTC.

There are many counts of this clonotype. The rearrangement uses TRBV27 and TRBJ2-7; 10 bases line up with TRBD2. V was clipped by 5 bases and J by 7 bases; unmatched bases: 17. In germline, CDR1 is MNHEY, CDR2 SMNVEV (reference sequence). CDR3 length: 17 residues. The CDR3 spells CASSPIVRASGSQEQYF. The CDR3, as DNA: TGTGCCAGCAGTCCTATAGTGAGAGCTAGCGGGAGTCAAGAGCAGTACTTC.

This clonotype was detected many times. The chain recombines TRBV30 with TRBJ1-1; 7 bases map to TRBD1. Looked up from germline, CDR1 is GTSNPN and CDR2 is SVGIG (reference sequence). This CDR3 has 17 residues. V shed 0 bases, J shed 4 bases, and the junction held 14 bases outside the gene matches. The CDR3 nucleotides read TGTGCCTGGAGTGTGTTATGGGCAGGGGGTCGGGTCACTGAAGCTTTCTTT. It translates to CAWSVLWAGGRVTEAFF. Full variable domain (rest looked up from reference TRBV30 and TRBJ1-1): SQTIHQWPATLVQPVGSPLSLECTVEGTSNPNLYWYRQAAGRGLQLLFYSVGIGQISSEVPQNLSASRPQDRQFILSSKKLLLSDSGFYLCAWSVLWAGGRVTEAFFGQGTRLTVV.

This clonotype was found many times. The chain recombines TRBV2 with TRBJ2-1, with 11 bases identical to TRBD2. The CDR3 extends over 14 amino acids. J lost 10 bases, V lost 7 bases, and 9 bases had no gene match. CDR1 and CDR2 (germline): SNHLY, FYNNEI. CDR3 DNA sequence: TGTGCCAGCACCCCCATAGCGGGGGGGGGCGAGCAGTTCTTC. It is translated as CASTPIAGGGEQFF.

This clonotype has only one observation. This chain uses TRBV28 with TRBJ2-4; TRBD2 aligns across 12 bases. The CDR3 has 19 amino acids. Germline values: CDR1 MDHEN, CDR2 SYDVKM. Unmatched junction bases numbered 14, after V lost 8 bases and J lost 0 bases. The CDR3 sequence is CASHHTRTSGNVAKNIQYF. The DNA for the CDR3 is TGTGCCAGCCATCATACGAGGACTAGCGGGAACGTAGCCAAAAACATTCAGTACTTC. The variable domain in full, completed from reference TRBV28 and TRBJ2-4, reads DVKVTQSSRYLVKRTGEKVFLECVQDMDHENMFWYRQDPGLGLRLIYFSYDVKMKEKGDIPEGYSVSREKKERFSLILESASTNQTSMYLCASHHTRTSGNVAKNIQYFGAGTRLSVL.

CDR3 in amino acids: CASSPQGRGNSPLHF. In DNA, the CDR3 is TGTGCCAGCAGCCCCCAGGGGAGAGGAAATTCACCCCTCCACTTT. This rearrangement joins TRBV5-5 to TRBJ1-6, with D tentatively TRBD1 (6 bases). This CDR3 is built from 15 residues. Germline CDR1 is SGHKS and CDR2 is YYEKEE (reference sequence). V lost 4 bases and J lost 7, with 15 bases in between. Supplemented by reference TRBV5-5 and TRBJ1-6, the full variable domain reads DAGVTQSPTHLIKTRGQQVTLRCSPISGHKSVSWYQQVLGQGPQFIFQYYEKEERGRGNFPDRFSARQFPNYSSELNVNALLLGDSALYLCASSPQGRGNSPLHFGNGTRLTVT.

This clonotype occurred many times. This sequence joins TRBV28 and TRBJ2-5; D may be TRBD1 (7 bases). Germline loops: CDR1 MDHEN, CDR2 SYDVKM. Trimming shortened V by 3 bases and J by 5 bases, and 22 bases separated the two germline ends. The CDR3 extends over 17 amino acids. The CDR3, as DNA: TGTGCCAGCAGTTTCAAGATCCCGCGGGACAGCCATGAGACCCAGTACTTC. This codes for CASSFKIPRDSHETQYF.

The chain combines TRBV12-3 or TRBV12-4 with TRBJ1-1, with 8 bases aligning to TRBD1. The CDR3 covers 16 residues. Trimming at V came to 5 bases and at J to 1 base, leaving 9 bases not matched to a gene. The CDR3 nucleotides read TGTGCCAGCAGTCGCCCTAGACAGGGGCCGAACACTGAAGCTTTCTTT. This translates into CASSRPRQGPNTEAFF.